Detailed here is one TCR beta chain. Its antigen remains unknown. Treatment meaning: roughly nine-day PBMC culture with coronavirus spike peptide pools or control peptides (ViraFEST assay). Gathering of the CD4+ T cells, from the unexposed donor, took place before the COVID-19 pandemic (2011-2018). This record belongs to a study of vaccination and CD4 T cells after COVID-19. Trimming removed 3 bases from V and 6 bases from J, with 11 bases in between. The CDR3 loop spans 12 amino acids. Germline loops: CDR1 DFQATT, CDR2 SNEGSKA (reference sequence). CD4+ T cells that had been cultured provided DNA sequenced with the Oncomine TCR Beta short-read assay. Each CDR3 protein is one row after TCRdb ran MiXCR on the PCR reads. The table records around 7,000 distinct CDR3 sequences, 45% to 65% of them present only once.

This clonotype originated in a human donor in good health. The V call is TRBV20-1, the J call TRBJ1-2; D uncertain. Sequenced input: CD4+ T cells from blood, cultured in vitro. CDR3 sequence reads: CSARMDANGYTF. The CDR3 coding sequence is TGCAGTGCTAGGATGGATGCTAATGGCTACACCTTC.